This TCR beta chain emerged from a study of cytomegalovirus exposure and HLA in healthy donors. Separate from the roughly 630-subject first cohort was the roughly 130-subject validation cohort, to which the donors belonged. Study findings and constraints: Through in vitro validation, three CMV-associated chains were shown to be specific for CMV antigens. Listed as cytomegalovirus-associated were more than 150 TCR beta chains. The classifier was said to identify cytomegalovirus status with high specificity and sensitivity.

This clone was recorded once. What it binds is unknown. CDR3 length equals 14 residues. The V gene lost 3 bases and the J gene lost 5 bases, with 10 bases spanning the gap. Germline V gene sequence: CDR1 SNHLY, CDR2 FYNNEI. Here immunoSEQ multiplex PCR was the method, and the copy in TCRdb shows in-frame clones only, minus some. The table lists under 200,000 clones, nearly 90% of them singletons, with about 9.3% in the top ten. This sequence joins TRBV2 and TRBJ2-2, with a weak D call TRBD1 (6 bases). Sequencing was done on a sample of PBMCs. This clonotype was sampled from a woman between 18 and 30 years old in good health and CMV-seropositive. In nucleotides, the CDR3 is TGTGCCAGCAGTGACAGAACAGGGACCGGGGAGCTGTTTTTT. This sequence encodes CASSDRTGTGELFF.